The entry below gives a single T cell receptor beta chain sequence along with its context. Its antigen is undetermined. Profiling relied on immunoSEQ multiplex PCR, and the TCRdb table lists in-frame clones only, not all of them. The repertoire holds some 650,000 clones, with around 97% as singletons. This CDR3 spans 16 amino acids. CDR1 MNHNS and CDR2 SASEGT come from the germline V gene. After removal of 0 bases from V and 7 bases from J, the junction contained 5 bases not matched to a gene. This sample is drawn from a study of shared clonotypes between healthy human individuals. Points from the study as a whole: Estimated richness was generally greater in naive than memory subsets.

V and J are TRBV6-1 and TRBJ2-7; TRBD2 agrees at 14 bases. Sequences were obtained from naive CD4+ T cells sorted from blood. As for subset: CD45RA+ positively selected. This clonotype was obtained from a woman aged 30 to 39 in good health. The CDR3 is CASSEARLAGGWEQYF. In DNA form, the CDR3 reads TGTGCCAGCAGTGAAGCCCGACTAGCGGGAGGGTGGGAGCAGTACTTC.